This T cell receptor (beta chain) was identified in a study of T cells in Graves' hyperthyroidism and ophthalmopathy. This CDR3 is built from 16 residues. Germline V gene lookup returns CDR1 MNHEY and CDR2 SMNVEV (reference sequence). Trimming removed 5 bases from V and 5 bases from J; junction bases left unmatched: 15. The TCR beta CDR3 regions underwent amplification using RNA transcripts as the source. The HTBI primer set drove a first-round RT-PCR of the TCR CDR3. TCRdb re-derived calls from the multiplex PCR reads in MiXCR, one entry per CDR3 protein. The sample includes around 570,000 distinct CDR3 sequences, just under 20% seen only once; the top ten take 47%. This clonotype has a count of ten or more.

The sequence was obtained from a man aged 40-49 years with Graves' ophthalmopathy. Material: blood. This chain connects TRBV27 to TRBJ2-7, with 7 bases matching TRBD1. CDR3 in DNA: TGTGCCAGCAGTCCACGACAGGGTTTTGGTGGGAACGAGCAGTACTTC. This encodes CASSPRQGFGGNEQYF.